This T cell receptor beta chain emerged from a study of T cell responses to AZD1222 COVID-19 vaccine. Points from the study as a whole: Without day 14 samples, only post-peak T cell repertoires were studied. Unmutated variant regions are reportedly targeted by nearly half of spike-specific TCRs. The sample set comprised mostly white British donors with more females, and clonal diversity was possibly underestimated.

The CDR3 length is 15 residues. The V segment lost 5 bases and the J segment 5 bases; nucleotides outside the gene matches: 8. Germline V gives CDR1 MDHEN, CDR2 SYDVKM. Sequencing used immunoSEQ multiplex PCR; TCRdb keeps in-frame clones, though not all of them. The sample lists about 120,000 clones, about 83% occurring once. A remark on this clone: The antigen is undetermined.

The receptor was isolated from an adult in good health. The source was peripheral blood, collected on day 0 of AZD1222 vaccination. V usage is TRBV28 and J usage is TRBJ2-5, with 10 bases identical to TRBD1. Here the CDR3 DNA reads TGTGCCAGCAGTGCACAGACAGGGGGCGCGGAGACCCAGTACTTC. It is translated as CASSAQTGGAETQYF.